The entry that follows covers one TCR delta chain sequence. This clone has just a few counts. The target of this receptor is not known. No much larger clone exists at a distance of one base, and base qualities are not known. The entry originates in a study of gamma-delta T cells after stem cell transplantation (dated by TCRdb to between 2015 and 2016). The library was built by means of RT-PCR. This sample was sequenced with an Illumina MiSeq. Public reads were reanalyzed in TCRdb with CATT, and rows carrying the same DNA were merged afterwards. In this sample the table shows 10,000 to 13,000 delta-chain clones, about 38% of which occur a single time. Together, the top ten hold around 2.8% of the sample. The germline V gene gives CDR1 as TSWWSYY and CDR2 as QGS. V and J lose 1 base and 0 bases, and a span of 12 bases separates them. The CDR3 sequence holds 16 residues, the cysteine and phenylalanine included. CDR3 DNA is the only sequence kept; it has 48 bases, read in frame from the first base.

Sample: gamma-delta T cells. This TCR came from a human donor. It is not recorded whose cells these are; they may come from a transplant donor. The chain couples TRDV1 to TRDJ1; the D gene assignment is ambiguous. The DNA sequence reads TGTGCTCTTGGGGAACGGAGTGGAGGATACACCGATAAACTCATCTTT. Translated, this gives CALGERSGGYTDKLIF.